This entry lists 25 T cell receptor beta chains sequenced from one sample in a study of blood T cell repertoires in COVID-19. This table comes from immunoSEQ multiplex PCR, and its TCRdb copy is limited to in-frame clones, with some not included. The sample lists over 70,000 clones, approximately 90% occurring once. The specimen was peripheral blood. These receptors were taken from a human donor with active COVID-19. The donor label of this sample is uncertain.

The CDR3 coding sequence is TGTGCCAGTAGTGTAGCGACTGAGCTACGAGAGCAGTACTTC. Translated, it gives CASSVATELREQYF. The V and J genes are TRBV19 and TRBJ2-7, with a tentative D call TRBD2 (5 bases). The germline CDR1 and CDR2 sequences are LNHDA and SQIVND (reference sequence). Between the trimmed V and J ends, which lost 5 bases and 7 bases, there was a span of 18 bases. The CDR3 totals 14 residues.

The CDR3 nucleotides are TGTGCCAGCAGTTTGTTGGGGGGTGGCGAGCAGTACTTC. Translated, it gives CASSLLGGGEQYF. V is TRBV28 and J is TRBJ2-7, with a weak D call TRBD2 (6 bases). Germline-derived CDR1 and CDR2 are MDHEN and SYDVKM. Trimming removed 3 bases from V and 6 bases from J, with 12 bases in between. CDR3 length: 13 amino acids.

The CDR3 DNA reads TGTGCCAGCAGCCCGAGGGGGCCCTACAATGAGCAGTTCTTC. Translated: CASSPRGPYNEQFF. The chain combines TRBV3-1 (or the pseudogene TRBV3-2) with TRBJ2-1; 7 nucleotides align to TRBD1. Germline V gene sequence: CDR1 LGHDT, CDR2 YNNKEL (reference sequence). The ends lost 4 bases at V and 2 bases at J; junction bases unmatched: 2. CDR3 length: 14 amino acids.

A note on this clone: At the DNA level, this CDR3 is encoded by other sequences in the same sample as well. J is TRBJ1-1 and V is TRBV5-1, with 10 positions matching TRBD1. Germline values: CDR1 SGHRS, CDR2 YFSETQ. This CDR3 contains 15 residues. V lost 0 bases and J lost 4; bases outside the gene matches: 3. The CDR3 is CASSLGDRGVTEAFF. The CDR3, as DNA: TGCGCCAGCAGCTTGGGGGACAGGGGAGTCACTGAAGCTTTCTTT.

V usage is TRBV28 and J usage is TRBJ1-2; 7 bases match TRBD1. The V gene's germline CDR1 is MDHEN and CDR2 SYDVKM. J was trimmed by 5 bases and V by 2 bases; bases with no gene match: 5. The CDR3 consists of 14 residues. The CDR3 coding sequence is TGTGCCAGCAGTTTAATCGGGACAGCATATGGCTACACCTTC. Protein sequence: CASSLIGTAYGYTF.

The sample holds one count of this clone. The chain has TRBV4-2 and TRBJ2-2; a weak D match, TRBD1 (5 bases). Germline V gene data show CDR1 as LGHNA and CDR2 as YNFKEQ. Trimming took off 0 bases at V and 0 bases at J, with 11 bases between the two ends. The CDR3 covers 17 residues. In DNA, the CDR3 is TGTGCCAGCAGCCAAGAAGGGCAGGGTGCGAACACCGGGGAGCTGTTTTTT. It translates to CASSQEGQGANTGELFF.

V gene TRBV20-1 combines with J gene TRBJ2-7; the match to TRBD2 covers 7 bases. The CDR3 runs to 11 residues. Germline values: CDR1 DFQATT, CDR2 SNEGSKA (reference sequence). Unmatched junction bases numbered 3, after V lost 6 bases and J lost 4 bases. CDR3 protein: CSAQAGYEQYF. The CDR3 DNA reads TGCAGTGCGCAAGCGGGGTACGAGCAGTACTTC.

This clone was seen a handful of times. CDR3 loop: CASMRGGLSYNEQFF. The DNA of the CDR3 is TGTGCCAGCATGCGGGGGGGTTTATCCTACAATGAGCAGTTCTTC. The V and J genes are TRBV2 and TRBJ2-1, with TRBD2 matching over 9 bases. Germline V CDR1 and CDR2: SNHLY, FYNNEI. The CDR3 covers 15 residues. The V segment lost 7 bases and the J segment 1 base; nucleotides outside the gene matches: 5.

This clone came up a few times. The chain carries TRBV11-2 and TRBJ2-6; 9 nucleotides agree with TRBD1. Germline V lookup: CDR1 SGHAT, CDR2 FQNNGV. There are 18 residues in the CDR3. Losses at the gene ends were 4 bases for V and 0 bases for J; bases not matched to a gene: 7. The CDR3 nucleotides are TGTGCCAGCAGCTCCCTGGGACAGGGAAACTCTGGGGCCAACGTCCTGACTTTC. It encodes CASSSLGQGNSGANVLTF.

The CDR3 sequence: CASSSWDRVQETQYF. DNA of the CDR3: TGTGCCAGCAGCTCCTGGGACAGGGTCCAAGAGACCCAGTACTTC. The chain employs TRBV11-1 and TRBJ2-5; 9 positions match TRBD1. The V and J ends lost 4 bases and 1 base, in that order; junction bases with no gene match: 4. The CDR3 runs to 15 residues. The V gene's germline CDR1 is SGHAT and CDR2 FQDESV (reference sequence).

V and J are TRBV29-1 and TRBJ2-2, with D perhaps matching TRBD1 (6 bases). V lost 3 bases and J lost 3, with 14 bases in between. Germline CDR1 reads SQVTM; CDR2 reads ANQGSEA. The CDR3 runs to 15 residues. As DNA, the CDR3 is TGCAGCGTTGAGTGGACAGATCGGGACACCGGGGAGCTGTTTTTT. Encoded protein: CSVEWTDRDTGELFF.

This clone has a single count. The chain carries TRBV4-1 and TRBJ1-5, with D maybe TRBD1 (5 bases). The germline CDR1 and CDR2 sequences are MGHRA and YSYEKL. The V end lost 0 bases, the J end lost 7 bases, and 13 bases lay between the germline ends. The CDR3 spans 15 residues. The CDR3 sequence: CASSQEGRGGQPQHF. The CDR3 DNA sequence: TGCGCCAGCAGCCAAGAGGGAAGGGGAGGACAGCCCCAGCATTTT.

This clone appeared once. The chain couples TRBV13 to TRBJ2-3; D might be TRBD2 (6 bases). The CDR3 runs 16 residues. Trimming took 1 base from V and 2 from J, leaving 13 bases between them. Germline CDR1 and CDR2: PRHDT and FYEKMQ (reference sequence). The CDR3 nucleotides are TGTGCCAGCAGCTTAGAGGGACTGACAAACACAGATACGCAGTATTTT. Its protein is CASSLEGLTNTDTQYF.

Here the CDR3 DNA reads TGTGCCAGCAGCGTAGACATAGCCGGAAACACCATATATTTT. Translation: CASSVDIAGNTIYF. The gene calls are TRBV7-8 and TRBJ1-3; D unclear. V dropped 5 bases and J dropped 4 bases, with 12 bases sitting between them. Germline assignment: CDR1 SGHVS and CDR2 FQNEAQ. The CDR3 sequence is 14 residues long.

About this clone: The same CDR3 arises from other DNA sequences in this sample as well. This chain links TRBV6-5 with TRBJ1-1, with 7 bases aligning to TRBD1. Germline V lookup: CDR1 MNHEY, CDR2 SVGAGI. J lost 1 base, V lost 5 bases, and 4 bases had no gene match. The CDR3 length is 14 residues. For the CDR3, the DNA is TGTGCCAGCAGTCCTCGACAGGGGAACACTGAAGCTTTCTTT. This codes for CASSPRQGNTEAFF.

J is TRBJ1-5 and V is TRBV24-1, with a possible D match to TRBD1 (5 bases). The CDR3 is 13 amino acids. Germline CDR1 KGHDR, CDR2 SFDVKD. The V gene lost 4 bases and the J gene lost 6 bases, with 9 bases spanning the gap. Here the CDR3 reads CATSERGGQPQHF. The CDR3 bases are TGTGCCACCAGTGAAAGGGGCGGTCAGCCCCAGCATTTT.

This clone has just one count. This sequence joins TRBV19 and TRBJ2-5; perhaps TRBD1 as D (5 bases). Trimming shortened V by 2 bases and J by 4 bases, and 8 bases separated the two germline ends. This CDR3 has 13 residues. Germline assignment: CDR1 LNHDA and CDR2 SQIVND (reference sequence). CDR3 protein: CASSIRGVETQYF. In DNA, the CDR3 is TGTGCCAGTAGTATAAGGGGTGTAGAGACCCAGTACTTC.

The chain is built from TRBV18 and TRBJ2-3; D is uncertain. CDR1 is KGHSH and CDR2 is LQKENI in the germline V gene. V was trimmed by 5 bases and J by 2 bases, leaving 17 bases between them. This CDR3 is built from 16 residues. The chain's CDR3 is CASSYGGTTNTDTQYF. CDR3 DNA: TGTGCCAGCTCATATGGCGGAACCACTAACACAGATACGCAGTATTTT.

The CDR3 DNA is TGTGCCAGCAGCCTAGCAGGGGTCCCCGAGCAGTACTTC. This sequence encodes CASSLAGVPEQYF. V is TRBV6-2 or TRBV6-3 and J is TRBJ2-7; D perhaps matches TRBD1 (6 bases). This CDR3 has 13 residues. The germline V and J ends were trimmed by 6 bases and 6 bases, with 15 bases remaining between them. In germline, CDR1 is MNHEY, CDR2 SVGEGT.

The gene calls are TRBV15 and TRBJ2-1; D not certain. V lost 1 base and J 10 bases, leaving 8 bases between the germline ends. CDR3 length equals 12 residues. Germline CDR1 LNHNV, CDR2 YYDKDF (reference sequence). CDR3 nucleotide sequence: TGTGCCACCAGCAGAGGTACTCGGGAGCAGTTCTTC. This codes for CATSRGTREQFF.

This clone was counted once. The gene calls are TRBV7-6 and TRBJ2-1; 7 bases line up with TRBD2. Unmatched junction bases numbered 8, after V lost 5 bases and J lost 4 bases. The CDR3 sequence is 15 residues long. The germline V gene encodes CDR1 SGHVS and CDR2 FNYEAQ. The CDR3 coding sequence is TGTGCCAGCAGCCGAGAGAGGGAGGGATACAATGAGCAGTTCTTC. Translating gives CASSREREGYNEQFF.

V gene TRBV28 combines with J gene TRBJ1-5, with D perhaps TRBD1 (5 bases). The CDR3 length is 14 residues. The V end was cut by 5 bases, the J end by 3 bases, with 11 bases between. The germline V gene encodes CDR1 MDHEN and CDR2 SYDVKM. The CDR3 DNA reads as TGTGCCAGCAGTCGGGGGGGTCCCAATCAGCCCCAGCATTTT. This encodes CASSRGGPNQPQHF.

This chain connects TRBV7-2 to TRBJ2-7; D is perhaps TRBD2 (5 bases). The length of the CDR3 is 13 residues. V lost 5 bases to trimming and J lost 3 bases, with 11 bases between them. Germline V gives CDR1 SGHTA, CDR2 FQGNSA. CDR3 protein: CASSTLGSYEQYF. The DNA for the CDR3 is TGTGCCAGCAGCACGCTAGGGAGCTACGAGCAGTACTTC.

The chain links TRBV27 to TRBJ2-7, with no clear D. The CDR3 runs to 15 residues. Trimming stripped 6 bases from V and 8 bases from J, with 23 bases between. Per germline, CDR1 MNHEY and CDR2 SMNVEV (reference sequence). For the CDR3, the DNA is TGTGCCAGCAGCCTCACCCCTAATGTGGTCCGCCAGCAGTACTTC. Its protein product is CASSLTPNVVRQQYF.

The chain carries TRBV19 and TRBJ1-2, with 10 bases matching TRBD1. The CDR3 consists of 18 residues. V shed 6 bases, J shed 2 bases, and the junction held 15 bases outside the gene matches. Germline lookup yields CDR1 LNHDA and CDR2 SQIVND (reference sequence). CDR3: CASRQTGGLNAPNYGYTF. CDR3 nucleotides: TGTGCCAGTAGGCAGACAGGGGGCCTAAACGCTCCCAACTATGGCTACACCTTC.